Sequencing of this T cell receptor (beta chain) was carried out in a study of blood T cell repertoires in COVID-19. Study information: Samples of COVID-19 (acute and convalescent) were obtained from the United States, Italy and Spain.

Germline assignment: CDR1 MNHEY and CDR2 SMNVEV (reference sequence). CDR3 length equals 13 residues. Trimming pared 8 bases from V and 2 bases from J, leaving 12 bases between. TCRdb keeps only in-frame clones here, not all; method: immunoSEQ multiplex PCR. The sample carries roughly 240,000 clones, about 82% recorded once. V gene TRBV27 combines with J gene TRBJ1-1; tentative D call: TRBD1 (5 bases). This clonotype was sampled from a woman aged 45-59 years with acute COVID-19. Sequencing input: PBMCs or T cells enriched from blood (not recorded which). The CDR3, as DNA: TGTGCCAGCGGCCGCAGGGAAAACACTGAAGCTTTCTTT. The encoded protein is CASGRRENTEAFF.